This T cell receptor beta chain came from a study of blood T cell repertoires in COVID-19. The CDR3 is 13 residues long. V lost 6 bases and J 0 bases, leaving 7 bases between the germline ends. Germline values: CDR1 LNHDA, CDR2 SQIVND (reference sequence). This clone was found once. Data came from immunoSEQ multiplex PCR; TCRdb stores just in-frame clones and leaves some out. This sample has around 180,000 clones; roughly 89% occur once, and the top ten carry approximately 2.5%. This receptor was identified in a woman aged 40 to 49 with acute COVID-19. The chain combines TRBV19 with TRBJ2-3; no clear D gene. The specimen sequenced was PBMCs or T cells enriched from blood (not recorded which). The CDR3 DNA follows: TGTGCCAGTAGAGCTACTAGCACAGATACGCAGTATTTT. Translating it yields CASRATSTDTQYF.